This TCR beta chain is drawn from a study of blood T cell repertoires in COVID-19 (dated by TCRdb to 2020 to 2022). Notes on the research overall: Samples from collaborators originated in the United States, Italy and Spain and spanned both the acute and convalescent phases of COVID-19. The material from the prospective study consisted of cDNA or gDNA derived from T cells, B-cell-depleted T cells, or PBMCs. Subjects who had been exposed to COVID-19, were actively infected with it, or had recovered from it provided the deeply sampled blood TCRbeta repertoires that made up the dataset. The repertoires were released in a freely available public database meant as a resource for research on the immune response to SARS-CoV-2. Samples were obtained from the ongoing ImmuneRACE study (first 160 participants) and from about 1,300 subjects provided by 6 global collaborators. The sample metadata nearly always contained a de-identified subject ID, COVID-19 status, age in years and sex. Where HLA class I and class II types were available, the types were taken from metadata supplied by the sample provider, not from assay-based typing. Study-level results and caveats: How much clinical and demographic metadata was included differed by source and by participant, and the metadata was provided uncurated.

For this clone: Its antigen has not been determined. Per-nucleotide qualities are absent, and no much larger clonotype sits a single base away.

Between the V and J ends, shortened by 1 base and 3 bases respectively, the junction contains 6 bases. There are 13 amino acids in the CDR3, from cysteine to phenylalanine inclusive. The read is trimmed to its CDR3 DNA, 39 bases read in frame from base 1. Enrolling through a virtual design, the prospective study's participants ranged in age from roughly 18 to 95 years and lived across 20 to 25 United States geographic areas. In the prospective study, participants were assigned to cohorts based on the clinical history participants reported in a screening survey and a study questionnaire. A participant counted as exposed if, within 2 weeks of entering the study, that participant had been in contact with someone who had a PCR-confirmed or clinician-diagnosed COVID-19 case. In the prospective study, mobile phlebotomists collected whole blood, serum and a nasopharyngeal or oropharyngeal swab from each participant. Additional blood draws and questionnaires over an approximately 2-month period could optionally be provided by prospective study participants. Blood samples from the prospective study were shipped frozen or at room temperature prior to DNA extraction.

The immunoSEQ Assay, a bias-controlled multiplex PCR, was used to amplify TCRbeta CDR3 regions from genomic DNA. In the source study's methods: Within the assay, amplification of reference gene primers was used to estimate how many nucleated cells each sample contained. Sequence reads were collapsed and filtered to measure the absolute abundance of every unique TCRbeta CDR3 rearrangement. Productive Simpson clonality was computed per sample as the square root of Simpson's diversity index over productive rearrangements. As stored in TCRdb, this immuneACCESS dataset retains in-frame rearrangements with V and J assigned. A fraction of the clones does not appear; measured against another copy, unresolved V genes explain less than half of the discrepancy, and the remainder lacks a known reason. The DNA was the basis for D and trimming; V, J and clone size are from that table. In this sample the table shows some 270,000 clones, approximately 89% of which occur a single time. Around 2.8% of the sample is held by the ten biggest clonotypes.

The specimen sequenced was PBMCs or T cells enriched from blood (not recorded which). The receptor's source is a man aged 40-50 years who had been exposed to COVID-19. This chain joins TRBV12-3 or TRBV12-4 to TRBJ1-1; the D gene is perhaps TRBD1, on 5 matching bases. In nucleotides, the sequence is TGTGCCAGCAGTTTAGACAGGTACACTGAAGCTTTCTTT. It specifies CASSLDRYTEAFF.